The clone carrying this T cell receptor beta chain has a handful of counts. Its antigen is not known. This specimen comes from a study of CD8 T cells in ankylosing spondylitis. TCRdb passed the 5' RACE reads through MiXCR, listing each CDR3 protein once. The sample yields 130,000 or so distinct CDR3 sequences, approximately 17% seen once. Broader study findings: Blood from ankylosing spondylitis patients appeared to carry a characteristic eight-variant TCR beta motif. Peripheral blood samples showed relatively rare disease-linked clones, and these clones were CD8+.

The CDR3 has 13 residues. V was shortened by 5 bases and J by 2 bases, with 10 bases between the two germline ends. The chain carries TRBV12-3 or TRBV12-4 and TRBJ2-7, with no clear D. The sample comprised blood, either unsorted or a sorted T cell fraction (not recorded which). The receptor was isolated from a male donor with ankylosing spondylitis. The CDR3, as DNA: TGTGCCAGCAGTGCAGTGTTAACCTACGAGCAGTACTTC. Residues: CASSAVLTYEQYF.